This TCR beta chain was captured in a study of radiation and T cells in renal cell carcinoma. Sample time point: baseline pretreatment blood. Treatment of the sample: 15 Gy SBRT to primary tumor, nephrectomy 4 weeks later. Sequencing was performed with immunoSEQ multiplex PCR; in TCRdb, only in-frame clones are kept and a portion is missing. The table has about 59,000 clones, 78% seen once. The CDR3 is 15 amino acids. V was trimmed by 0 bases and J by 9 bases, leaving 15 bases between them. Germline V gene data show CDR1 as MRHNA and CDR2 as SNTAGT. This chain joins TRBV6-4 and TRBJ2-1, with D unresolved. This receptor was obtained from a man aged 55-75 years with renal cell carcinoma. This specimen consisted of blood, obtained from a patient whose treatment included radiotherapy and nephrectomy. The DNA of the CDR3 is TGTGCCAGCAGTGACTCTACCCCTATTCAGATTGAGCAGTTCTTC. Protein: CASSDSTPIQIEQFF.